One and the same sample provided the 2 T cell receptor beta chains below, sequenced in a study of low-dose radiotherapy and immunotherapy resistance in tumors. Gene-specific TRAV and TRBV primers were used for first-strand cDNA, covering alpha and beta chains. PCR amplification of the TCRs was performed with Phusion for 20 PCR cycles, and it relied on a constant-region primer together with a V-primer adapter. From the reads, TCRdb called clonotypes with MiXCR, one entry per CDR3 protein. The sample holds about 18,000 distinct CDR3 sequences, 70% seen once. Receptors were obtained from a human donor with advanced metastatic prostate, ovarian, gallbladder or colorectal cancer (not recorded which). This table probably holds off-target reads from a library built for another chain.

The rearrangement joins TRBV7-2 to TRBJ1-6; D possibly corresponds to TRBD1 (5 bases). The CDR3 is 15 residues long. From germline, CDR1 is SGHTA and CDR2 FQGNSA. The V gene lost 1 base and the J gene lost 9 bases, with 13 bases spanning the gap. Written as DNA, the CDR3 is TGTGCCAGCAGCTTAGGAGGTAGGGGAGGTTCACCCCTCCACTTT. It yields the protein CASSLGGRGGSPLHF.

V and J are TRBV9 and TRBJ2-2; 7 nucleotides match TRBD1. The CDR3 sequence is 16 residues long. V was pared by 0 bases and J by 3 bases, with 5 bases of the junction left unmatched. Germline-derived CDR1 and CDR2 are SGDLS and YYNGEE. The CDR3 protein is CASSVVGQDYTGELFF. The CDR3 nucleotides read TGTGCCAGCAGCGTAGTTGGACAGGATTACACCGGGGAGCTGTTTTTT.